Listed below are T cell receptor beta chains from one sample, sequenced in a study of CD8 T cells in Susac syndrome. TCRdb recomputed calls from the immunoSEQ multiplex PCR reads with MiXCR, one row per CDR3 protein. The sample lists about 190,000 distinct CDR3 sequences; more than 85% were seen once. Sequencing input: CD8+ T cells from PBMCs. These receptor sequences come from a human donor with Susac syndrome. Both conserved end residues are part of each CDR3. Fields, in order: D gene, CDR3 length, V gene, clone size, J gene, CDR3 protein, CDR3 DNA. The D gene is left open where the match is weak. Clone sizes are given selectively: once, few, many, or a class where the clone is expanded.

d_gene: -
len: 15
v_gene: TRBV7-3
abundance: -
j_gene: TRBJ2-5
CDR3aa: CASSLTSGIQETQYF
CDR3nt: TGTGCCAGCAGCTTAACTAGCGGAATCCAAGAGACCCAGTACTTC

d_gene: -
len: 13
v_gene: TRBV19
abundance: few
j_gene: TRBJ1-1
CDR3aa: CASRMTVNTEAFF
CDR3nt: TGTGCCAGTAGAATGACGGTGAACACTGAAGCTTTCTTT

d_gene: TRBD1
len: 14
v_gene: TRBV4-1
abundance: -
j_gene: TRBJ2-1
CDR3aa: CASSRGTGNNEQFF
CDR3nt: TGCGCCAGCAGCCGCGGGACAGGGAACAATGAGCAGTTCTTC

d_gene: -
len: 15
v_gene: TRBV11-1
abundance: -
j_gene: TRBJ2-3
CDR3aa: CASSLQGIPSDTQYF
CDR3nt: TGTGCCAGCAGCTTGCAAGGGATCCCCTCAGATACGCAGTATTTT

d_gene: -
len: 13
v_gene: TRBV18
abundance: -
j_gene: TRBJ2-5
CDR3aa: CASSPPARETQYF
CDR3nt: TGTGCCAGCTCACCCCCGGCTCGAGAGACCCAGTACTTC

d_gene: -
len: 16
v_gene: TRBV4-1
abundance: -
j_gene: TRBJ2-3
CDR3aa: CASSQVASPSTDTQYF
CDR3nt: TGCGCCAGCAGCCAAGTAGCTAGCCCGAGCACAGATACGCAGTATTTT

d_gene: TRBD2
len: 13
v_gene: TRBV27
abundance: -
j_gene: TRBJ2-7
CDR3aa: CASSLADNYEQYF
CDR3nt: TGTGCCAGCAGTCTAGCGGACAACTACGAGCAGTACTTC

d_gene: TRBD2
len: 13
v_gene: TRBV10-3
abundance: once
j_gene: TRBJ2-7
CDR3aa: CATRLAETYEQYF
CDR3nt: TGTGCCACGAGACTAGCGGAGACCTACGAGCAGTACTTC

d_gene: -
len: 16
v_gene: TRBV19
abundance: once
j_gene: TRBJ2-5
CDR3aa: CASSIVWTASQETQYF
CDR3nt: TGTGCCAGTAGTATCGTTTGGACAGCCTCTCAAGAGACCCAGTACTTC

d_gene: -
len: 11
v_gene: TRBV7-9
abundance: -
j_gene: TRBJ2-1
CDR3aa: CAIALPNEQFF
CDR3nt: TGTGCCATAGCGCTCCCCAATGAGCAGTTCTTC